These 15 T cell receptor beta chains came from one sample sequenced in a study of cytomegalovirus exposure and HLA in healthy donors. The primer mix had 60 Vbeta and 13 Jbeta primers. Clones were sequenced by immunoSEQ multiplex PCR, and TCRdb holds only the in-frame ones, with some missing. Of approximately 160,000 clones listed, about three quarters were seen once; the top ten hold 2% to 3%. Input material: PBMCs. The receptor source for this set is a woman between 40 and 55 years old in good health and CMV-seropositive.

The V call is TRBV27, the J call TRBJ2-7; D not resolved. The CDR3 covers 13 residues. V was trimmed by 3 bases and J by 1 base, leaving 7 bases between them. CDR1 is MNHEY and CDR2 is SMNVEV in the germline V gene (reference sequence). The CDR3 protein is CASSFSFSYEQYF. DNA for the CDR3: TGTGCCAGCAGTTTTAGTTTTTCCTACGAGCAGTACTTC.

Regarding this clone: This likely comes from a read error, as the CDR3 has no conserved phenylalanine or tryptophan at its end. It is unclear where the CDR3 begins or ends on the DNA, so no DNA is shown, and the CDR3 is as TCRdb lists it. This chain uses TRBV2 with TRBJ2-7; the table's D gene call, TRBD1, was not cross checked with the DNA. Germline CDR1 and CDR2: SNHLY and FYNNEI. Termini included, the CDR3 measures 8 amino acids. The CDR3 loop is CASSDDRL.

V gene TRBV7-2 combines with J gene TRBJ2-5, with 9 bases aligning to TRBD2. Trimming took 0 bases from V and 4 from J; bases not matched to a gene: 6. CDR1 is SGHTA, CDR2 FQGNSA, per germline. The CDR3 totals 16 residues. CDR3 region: CASSLAGLAIGETQYF. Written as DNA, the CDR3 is TGTGCCAGCAGCTTAGCGGGACTAGCCATTGGAGAGACCCAGTACTTC.

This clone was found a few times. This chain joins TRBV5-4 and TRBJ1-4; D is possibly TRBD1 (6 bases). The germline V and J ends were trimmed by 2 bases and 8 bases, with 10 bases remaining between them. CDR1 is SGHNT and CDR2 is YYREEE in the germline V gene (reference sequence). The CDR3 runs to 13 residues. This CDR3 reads CASSLEQGEKLFF. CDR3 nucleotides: TGTGCCAGCAGCTTAGAGCAGGGGGAAAAACTGTTTTTT.

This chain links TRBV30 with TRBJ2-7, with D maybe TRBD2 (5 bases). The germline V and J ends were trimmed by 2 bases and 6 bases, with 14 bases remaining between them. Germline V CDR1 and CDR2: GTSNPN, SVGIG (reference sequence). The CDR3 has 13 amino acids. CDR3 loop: CAWSTRAGSEQYF. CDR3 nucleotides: TGTGCCTGGAGTACTCGGGCGGGCTCCGAGCAGTACTTC.

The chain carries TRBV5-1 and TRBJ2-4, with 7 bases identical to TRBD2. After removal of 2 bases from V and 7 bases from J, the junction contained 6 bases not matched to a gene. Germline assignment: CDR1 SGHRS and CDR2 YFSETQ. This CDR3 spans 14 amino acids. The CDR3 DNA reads TGCGCCAGCAGCTTCGGGGGGATAGGGAACATTCAGTACTTC. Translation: CASSFGGIGNIQYF.

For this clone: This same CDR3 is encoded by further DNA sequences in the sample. CDR3 sequence reads: CASSSRDSYVQEAFF. As DNA, the CDR3 is TGCGCCAGCAGCTCCCGGGACAGTTACGTTCAGGAGGCTTTCTTT. The J gene is TRBJ1-1, the V gene TRBV5-1, with 7 positions matching TRBD1. V lost 3 bases, J lost 11 bases, and 16 bases stayed unmatched. The germline V gene has CDR1 SGHRS and CDR2 YFSETQ. There are 15 residues in the CDR3.

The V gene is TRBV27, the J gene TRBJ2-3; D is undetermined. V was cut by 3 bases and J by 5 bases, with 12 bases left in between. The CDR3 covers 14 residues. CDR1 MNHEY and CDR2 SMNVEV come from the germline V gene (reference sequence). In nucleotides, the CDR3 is TGTGCCAGCAGTTTTGAAAATACGGGAGATACGCAGTATTTT. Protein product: CASSFENTGDTQYF.

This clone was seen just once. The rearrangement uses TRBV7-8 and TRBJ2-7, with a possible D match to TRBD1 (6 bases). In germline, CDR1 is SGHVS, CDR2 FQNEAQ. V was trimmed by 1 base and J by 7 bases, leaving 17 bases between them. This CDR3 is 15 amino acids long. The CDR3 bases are TGTGCCAGCAGCTTAGGGGGACACCTCCTGGAGGAGCAGTACTTC. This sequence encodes CASSLGGHLLEEQYF.

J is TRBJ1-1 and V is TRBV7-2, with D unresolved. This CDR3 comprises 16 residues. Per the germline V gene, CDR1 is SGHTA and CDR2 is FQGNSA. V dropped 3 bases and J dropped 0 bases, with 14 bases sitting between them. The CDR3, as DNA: TGTGCCAGCAGCTTTTATGGCGGGGTGGTGAACACTGAAGCTTTCTTT. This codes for CASSFYGGVVNTEAFF.

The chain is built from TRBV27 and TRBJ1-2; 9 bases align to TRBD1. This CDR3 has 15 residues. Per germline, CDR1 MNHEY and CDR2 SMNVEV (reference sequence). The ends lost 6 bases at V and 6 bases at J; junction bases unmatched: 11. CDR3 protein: CASRGTGRSGDGYTF. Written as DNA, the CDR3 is TGTGCCAGCAGAGGGACAGGGAGGTCTGGAGATGGCTACACCTTC.

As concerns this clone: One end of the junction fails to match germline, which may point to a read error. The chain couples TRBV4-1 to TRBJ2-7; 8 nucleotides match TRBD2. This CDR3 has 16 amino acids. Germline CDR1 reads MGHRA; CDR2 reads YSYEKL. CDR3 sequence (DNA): TGTGCCAGCAGCCAAGACCCCTCGGGAGGGGCCTACGAGCAGTACTTC. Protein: CASSQDPSGGAYEQYF.

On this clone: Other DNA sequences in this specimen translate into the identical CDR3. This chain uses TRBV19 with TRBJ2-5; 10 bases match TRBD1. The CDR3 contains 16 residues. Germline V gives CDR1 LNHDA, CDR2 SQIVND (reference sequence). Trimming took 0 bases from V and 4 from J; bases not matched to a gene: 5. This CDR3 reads CASSIDETGGRETQYF. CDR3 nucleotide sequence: TGTGCCAGTAGTATAGATGAGACAGGGGGCCGAGAGACCCAGTACTTC.

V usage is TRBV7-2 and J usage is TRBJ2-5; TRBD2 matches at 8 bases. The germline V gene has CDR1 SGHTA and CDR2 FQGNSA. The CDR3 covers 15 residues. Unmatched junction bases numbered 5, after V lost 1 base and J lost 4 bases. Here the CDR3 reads CASSLVSGIGETQYF. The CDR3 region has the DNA TGTGCCAGCAGCTTAGTTAGCGGGATAGGAGAGACCCAGTACTTC.

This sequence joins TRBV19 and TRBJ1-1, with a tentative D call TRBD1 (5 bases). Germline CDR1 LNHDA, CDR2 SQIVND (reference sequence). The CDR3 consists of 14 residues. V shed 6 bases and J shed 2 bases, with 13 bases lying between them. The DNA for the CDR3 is TGTGCCAGTAGCCGCGGGGGGTCCAACACTGAAGCTTTCTTT. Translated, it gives CASSRGGSNTEAFF.